Sequencing of this T cell receptor beta chain was carried out in a study of blood T cells in healthy people across ages. From germline, CDR1 is SGDLS and CDR2 YYNGEE. Trimming removed 0 bases from V and 5 bases from J; junction bases left unmatched: 2. CDR3 length: 14 residues. Primed by a sample-barcoded 5' primer and a J-beta primer mix, a second PCR proceeded for 7 to 11 cycles. Each CDR3 protein gets one entry after TCRdb re-called the 5' RACE reads with MiXCR. This table holds about 800,000 distinct CDR3 sequences, just under 25% found once. This clonotype was observed a handful of times. This sample also appeared in a second study, on T cells of mothers and their children.

The chain has TRBV9 and TRBJ1-1, with 9 bases fitting TRBD1. The TCR comes from a boy aged 10-17 years in good health. The source material was blood. CDR3 in amino acids: CASSVGDRDTEAFF. In DNA, the CDR3 is TGTGCCAGCAGCGTAGGGGACAGGGATACTGAAGCTTTCTTT.